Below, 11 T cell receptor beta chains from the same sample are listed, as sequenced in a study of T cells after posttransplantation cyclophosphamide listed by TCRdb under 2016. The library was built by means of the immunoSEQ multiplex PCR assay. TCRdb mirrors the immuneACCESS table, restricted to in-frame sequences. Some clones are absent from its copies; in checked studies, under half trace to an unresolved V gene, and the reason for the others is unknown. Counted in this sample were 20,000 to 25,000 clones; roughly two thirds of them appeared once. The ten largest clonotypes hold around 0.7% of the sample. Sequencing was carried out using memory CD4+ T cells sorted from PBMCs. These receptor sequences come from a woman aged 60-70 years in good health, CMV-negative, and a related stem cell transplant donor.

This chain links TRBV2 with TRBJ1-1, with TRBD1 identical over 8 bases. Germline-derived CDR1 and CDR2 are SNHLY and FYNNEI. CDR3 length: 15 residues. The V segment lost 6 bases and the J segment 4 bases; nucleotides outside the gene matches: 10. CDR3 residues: CASRTGQGETTEAFF. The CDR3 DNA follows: TGTGCCAGCAGGACCGGACAGGGAGAGACCACTGAAGCTTTCTTT.

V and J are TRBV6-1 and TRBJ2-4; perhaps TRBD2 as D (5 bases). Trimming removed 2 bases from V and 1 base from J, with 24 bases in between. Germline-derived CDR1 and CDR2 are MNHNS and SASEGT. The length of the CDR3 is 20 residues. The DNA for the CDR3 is TGTGCCAGCAGTGAATTGAGTATTAGCGAAACAACGAGGGCCAAAAACATTCAGTACTTC. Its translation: CASSELSISETTRAKNIQYF.

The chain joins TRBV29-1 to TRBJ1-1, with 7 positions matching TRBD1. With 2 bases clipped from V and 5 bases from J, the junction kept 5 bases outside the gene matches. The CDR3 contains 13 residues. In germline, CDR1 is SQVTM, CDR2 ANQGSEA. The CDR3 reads CSVETLQGTEAFF. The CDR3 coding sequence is TGCAGCGTTGAAACTCTACAGGGGACTGAAGCTTTCTTT.

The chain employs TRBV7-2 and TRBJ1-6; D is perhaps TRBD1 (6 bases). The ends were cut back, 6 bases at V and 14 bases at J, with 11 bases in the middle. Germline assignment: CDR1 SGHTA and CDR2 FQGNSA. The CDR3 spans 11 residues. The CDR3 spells CASSHTGSLHF. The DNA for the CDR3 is TGTGCCAGCAGTCATACAGGGTCCCTCCACTTT.

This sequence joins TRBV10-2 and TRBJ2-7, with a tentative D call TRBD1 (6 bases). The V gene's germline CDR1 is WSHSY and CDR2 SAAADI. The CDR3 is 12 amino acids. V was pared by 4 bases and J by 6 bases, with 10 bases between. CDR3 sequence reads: CASSGDTGEQYF. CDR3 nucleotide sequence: TGCGCCAGCAGTGGGGACACTGGCGAGCAGTACTTC.

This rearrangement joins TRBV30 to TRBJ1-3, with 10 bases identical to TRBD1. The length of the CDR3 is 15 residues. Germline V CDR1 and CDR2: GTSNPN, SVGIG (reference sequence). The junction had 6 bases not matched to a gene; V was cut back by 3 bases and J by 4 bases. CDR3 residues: CAWRDRGTRGNTIYF. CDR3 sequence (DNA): TGTGCCTGGAGGGACAGGGGGACGAGGGGAAACACCATATATTTT.

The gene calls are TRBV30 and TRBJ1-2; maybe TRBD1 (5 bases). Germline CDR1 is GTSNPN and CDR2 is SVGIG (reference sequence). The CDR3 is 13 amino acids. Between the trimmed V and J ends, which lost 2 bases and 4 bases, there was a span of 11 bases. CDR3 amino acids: CAWSFDGGYGYTF. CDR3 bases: TGTGCCTGGAGTTTCGACGGGGGCTATGGCTACACCTTC.

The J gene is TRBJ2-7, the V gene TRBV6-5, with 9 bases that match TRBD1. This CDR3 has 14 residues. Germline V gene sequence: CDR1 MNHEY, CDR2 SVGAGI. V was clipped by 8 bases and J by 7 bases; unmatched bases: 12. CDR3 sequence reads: CASRVEQGAGEQYF. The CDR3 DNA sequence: TGTGCCAGCCGCGTCGAACAGGGGGCTGGGGAGCAGTACTTC.

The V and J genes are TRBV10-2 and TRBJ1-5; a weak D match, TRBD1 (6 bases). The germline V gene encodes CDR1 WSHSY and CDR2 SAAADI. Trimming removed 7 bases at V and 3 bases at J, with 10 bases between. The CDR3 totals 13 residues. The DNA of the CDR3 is TGCGCCAGCACCGGACAGTACAATCAGCCCCAGCATTTT. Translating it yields CASTGQYNQPQHF.

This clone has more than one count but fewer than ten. In DNA, the CDR3 is TGTGCCAGCAGTCCAGGGCGGGGTGGGGGGAAGACCCAGTACTTC. Its protein product is CASSPGRGGGKTQYF. The chain uses TRBV6-5 and TRBJ2-5, with D possibly matching TRBD2 (6 bases). The V end lost 5 bases, the J end lost 6 bases, and 19 bases lay between the germline ends. The CDR3 spans 15 residues. Looked up from germline, CDR1 is MNHEY and CDR2 is SVGAGI.

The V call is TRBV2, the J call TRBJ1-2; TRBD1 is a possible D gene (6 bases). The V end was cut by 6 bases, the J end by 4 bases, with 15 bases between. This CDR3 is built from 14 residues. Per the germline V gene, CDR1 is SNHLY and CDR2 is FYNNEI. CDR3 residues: CASRRGGISYGYTF. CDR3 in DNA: TGTGCCAGCAGGAGGGGGGGGATCAGCTATGGCTACACCTTC.